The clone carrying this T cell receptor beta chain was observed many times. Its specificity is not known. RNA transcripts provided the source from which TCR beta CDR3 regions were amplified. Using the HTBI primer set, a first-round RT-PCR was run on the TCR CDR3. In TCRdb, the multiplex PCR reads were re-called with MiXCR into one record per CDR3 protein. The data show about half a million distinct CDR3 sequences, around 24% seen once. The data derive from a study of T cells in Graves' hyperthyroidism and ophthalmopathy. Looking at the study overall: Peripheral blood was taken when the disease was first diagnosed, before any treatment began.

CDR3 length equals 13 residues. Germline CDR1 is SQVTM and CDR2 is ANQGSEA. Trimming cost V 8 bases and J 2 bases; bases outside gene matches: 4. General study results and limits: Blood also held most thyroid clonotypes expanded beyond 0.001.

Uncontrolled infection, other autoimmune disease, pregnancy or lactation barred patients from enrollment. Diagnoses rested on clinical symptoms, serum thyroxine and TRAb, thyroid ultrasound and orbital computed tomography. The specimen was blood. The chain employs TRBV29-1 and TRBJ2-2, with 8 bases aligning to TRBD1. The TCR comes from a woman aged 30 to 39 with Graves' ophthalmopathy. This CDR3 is CSMQGANTGELFF. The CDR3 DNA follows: TGCAGCATGCAGGGGGCAAACACCGGGGAGCTGTTTTTT.